This is a list of T cell receptor beta chains from one sample in a study of T cells expressing NK-cell markers. Using the 5' RACE reads, TCRdb records one entry per CDR3 protein without DNA. The sample has 450,000 to 600,000 distinct CDR3 sequences. What was sequenced was blood T cells: a sorted CD56 or NKG2C T cell subset, CD4+ or CD8+ T cells, or bulk PBMC T cells (not recorded which). These receptors originate from a man between 18 and 29 years old in good health. CDR3s include the opening cysteine and the closing phenylalanine or tryptophan.

v_call	j_call	cdr3_aa
TRBV29-1	TRBJ2-5	CSGFGGPSQETQYF
TRBV7-2	TRBJ2-5	CASSPGTGARETQYF
TRBV5-1	TRBJ1-6	CASSPRRGNWSSYNSPLHF
TRBV5-1	TRBJ2-1	CASSNGTGQYNEQFF
TRBV12-3/TRBV12-4	TRBJ1-4	CASSFITPQGAEKLFF
TRBV15	TRBJ2-2	CATSRDVGGGVGSNTGELFF
TRBV4-2	TRBJ2-3	CASSQDGWTGPISSDTQYF
TRBV5-1	TRBJ2-2	CASKTIGTGELFF
TRBV27	TRBJ2-1	CASSLLGGGAFF
TRBV28	TRBJ2-7	CASSSGLAGISYEQYF
TRBV20-1	TRBJ2-1	CSARVSASGIFPEQFF
TRBV7-2	TRBJ1-5	CASSLSFGGVGPQHF
TRBV5-1	TRBJ2-3	CASSPLGLGTDTQYF
TRBV18	TRBJ2-5	CASSPRDSGETQYF
TRBV12-3/TRBV12-4	TRBJ2-5	CASSGTGGRETQYF
TRBV6-5	TRBJ2-7	CASSYHWADSTYEQYF
TRBV7-2	TRBJ2-4	CASSLAGRVVAKNIQYF
TRBV29-1	TRBJ2-7	CSVERANSYEQYF
TRBV15	TRBJ2-1	CATSSVGSREIPYNEQFF
TRBV4-3	TRBJ2-7	CASSHAGTGIYEQYF
TRBV27	TRBJ2-7	CASSLVTGIGEQYF
TRBV29-1	TRBJ2-7	CSVYGNYEQYF
TRBV5-1	TRBJ2-5	CASSPLEGGRAGETQYF
TRBV7-3	TRBJ2-3	CASSLTHTVDTQYF
TRBV12-3/TRBV12-4	TRBJ2-7	CASSFVGDEQYF
TRBV11-1	TRBJ1-2	CASSAGRENGYTF
TRBV20-1	TRBJ2-1	CSAREEGSQYNEQFF
TRBV4-1	TRBJ1-5	CASSQEGQGGSNQPQHF
TRBV4-1	TRBJ2-5	CASSQPFRGTQYF
TRBV6-2/TRBV6-3	TRBJ2-1	CASSLIAGGPDEQFF
TRBV29-1	TRBJ1-1	CSVEEGRQTLEAFF
TRBV12-3/TRBV12-4	TRBJ1-1	CASSYRPRLNTEAFF
TRBV12-3/TRBV12-4	TRBJ2-2	CASSFKTSGRFITGELFF
TRBV10-3	TRBJ2-1	CAISESGGGWTWQFF
TRBV3-1	TRBJ2-5	CASSEVTSAYQETQYF
TRBV27	TRBJ2-1	CASSSPRGRAHEQFF
TRBV14	TRBJ2-1	CASSQEEGAGGPNEQFF
TRBV5-6	TRBJ2-1	CASSFAATFGEQFF
TRBV20-1	TRBJ2-1	CSARDRGYEQFF
TRBV2	TRBJ2-3	CASSEPRLGTTQYF
TRBV18	TRBJ1-6	CASSPPEGNGSPLHF
TRBV28	TRBJ2-7	CASRGRPTYEQYF
TRBV12-3/TRBV12-4	TRBJ1-5	CASTPGSRNQPQHF
TRBV20-1	TRBJ2-5	CSARGGRIQETQYF
TRBV12-3/TRBV12-4	TRBJ2-3	CASSQAGLSTDTQYF
TRBV7-2	TRBJ1-1	CASSLIAGEAFF
TRBV5-5	TRBJ2-1	CASSWSGRAHYNEQFF
TRBV10-3	TRBJ2-5	CAISESTGLVGETQYF
TRBV14	TRBJ2-7	CASSQRPSAGEQQYF
TRBV20-1	TRBJ1-1	CSASPGDTAFF
TRBV30	TRBJ2-5	CAWAGRTYQETQYF
TRBV12-3/TRBV12-4	TRBJ1-2	CASSPPQFRSYTF
TRBV5-5	TRBJ2-1	CASSLVDSVEQFF
TRBV5-5	TRBJ1-2	CASSLGQNFNYGYTF
TRBV2	TRBJ2-1	CASRAGPGLADNEQFF
TRBV14	TRBJ2-5	CASSQGTYSLGRAGETQYF
TRBV18	TRBJ2-1	CASSYSDSNEQFF
TRBV12-5	TRBJ2-1	CASGPGNWINEQFF
TRBV29-1	TRBJ2-7	CSASRAVSSYEQYF
TRBV4-3	TRBJ2-3	CASSQRLSTDTQYF